The next 20 T cell receptor beta chains were all read from a single sample in a study of Ad26.COV2.S vaccination and SARS-CoV-2 variants (dated by TCRdb to about 2021). The meaning of the sample's treatment or condition label: roughly 19 received Ad26.COV2.S at low or high dose, single or two shots; about 5 received placebo; per-sample allocation not given. Repertoires of vaccine and placebo recipients were sequenced from samples taken on day 63 after the first injection. The method was the immunoSEQ multiplex PCR assay. As stored in TCRdb, this immuneACCESS dataset retains in-frame rearrangements with V and J assigned. A fraction of the clones does not appear; measured against another copy, unresolved V genes explain less than half of the discrepancy, and the remainder lacks a known reason. Across this sample there are 360,000 or so clones, with 75% to 90% seen only once. The ten largest account for around 2% of the sample.

This material consisted of peripheral blood, taken in a trial of Ad26.COV2.S vaccine versus placebo. These receptors all come from a person between 18 and 65 years old who received the Ad26.COV2.S COVID-19 vaccine or a placebo.

The chain joins TRBV4-3 to TRBJ1-2; D is undetermined. CDR3 length: 14 residues. The germline gives CDR1 LGHNA, CDR2 YSLEER. Between the trimmed V and J ends, which lost 5 bases and 0 bases, there was a span of 10 bases. DNA of the CDR3: TGCGCCAGCAGCGTAACAGTCACTAACTATGGCTACACCTTC. It is translated as CASSVTVTNYGYTF.

V is TRBV28 and J is TRBJ2-6, with D possibly being TRBD1 (6 bases). The CDR3 has 16 amino acids. V was cut by 3 bases and J by 2 bases, with 11 bases left in between. CDR1 is MDHEN, CDR2 SYDVKM, per germline. The CDR3 protein is CASSFGGGTGANVLTF. CDR3 bases: TGTGCCAGCAGTTTTGGTGGGGGCACTGGGGCCAACGTCCTGACTTTC.

The rearrangement joins TRBV4-1 to TRBJ2-7; 7 bases fit TRBD1. V dropped 2 bases and J dropped 3; count of bases not matched to a gene: 7. From germline, CDR1 is MGHRA and CDR2 YSYEKL. This CDR3 spans 15 amino acids. CDR3 in amino acids: CASSQLGTARYEQYF. CDR3 DNA: TGCGCCAGCAGCCAATTGGGGACAGCCCGCTACGAGCAGTACTTC.

The chain employs TRBV5-6 and TRBJ1-2; D remains ambiguous. The CDR3 runs to 13 residues. Trimming left V 3 bases short and J 7 bases short, with 13 bases between. Germline CDR1 SGHDT, CDR2 YYEEEE. CDR3 in DNA: TGTGCCAGCAGCTCATATTCCCCCGGTGGCTACACCTTC. It specifies CASSSYSPGGYTF.

V gene TRBV7-9 combines with J gene TRBJ2-7; D call uncertain. Germline values: CDR1 SEHNR, CDR2 FQNEAQ (reference sequence). The CDR3 totals 11 residues. Trimming removed 0 bases at V and 6 bases at J, with 3 bases between. CDR3 sequence reads: CASSLAVEQYF. In DNA, the CDR3 is TGTGCCAGCAGCTTAGCGGTCGAGCAGTACTTC.

The V gene is TRBV30, the J gene TRBJ2-7, with 9 bases aligning to TRBD2. The CDR3 consists of 13 residues. Germline CDR1 and CDR2: GTSNPN and SVGIG (reference sequence). V was pared by 3 bases and J by 3 bases, with 3 bases of the junction left unmatched. CDR3: CAWRRLADYEQYF. CDR3 coding DNA: TGTGCCTGGAGAAGACTAGCGGACTACGAGCAGTACTTC.

The chain carries TRBV13 and TRBJ2-1, with 13 bases that match TRBD2. The junction had 13 bases not matched to a gene; V was cut back by 6 bases and J by 5 bases. The CDR3 consists of 18 residues. CDR1 is PRHDT and CDR2 is FYEKMQ in the germline V gene (reference sequence). The DNA for the CDR3 is TGTGCCAGCAGGGTAGGGACTAGCGGGACAGTACCAAACAATGAGCAGTTCTTC. It specifies CASRVGTSGTVPNNEQFF.

The CDR3 DNA follows: TGTGCCAGCAGCCAAGGAACCACGAACAGTTATGGCTACACCTTC. This gives the protein CASSQGTTNSYGYTF. The genes are TRBV3-1 (or the pseudogene TRBV3-2) and TRBJ1-2, with D unresolved. This CDR3 spans 15 amino acids. Germline CDR1 is LGHDT and CDR2 is YNNKEL (reference sequence). The V and J ends lost 1 base and 5 bases respectively, with 14 bases between them.

V gene TRBV27 combines with J gene TRBJ1-6; D not resolved. The CDR3 extends over 13 amino acids. Germline loops: CDR1 MNHEY, CDR2 SMNVEV (reference sequence). The V gene lost 8 bases and the J gene lost 7 bases, with 12 bases spanning the gap. CDR3 DNA: TGTGCCAGCCGGCAGGTAGAAAATTCACCCCTCCACTTT. Residues: CASRQVENSPLHF.

The chain links TRBV3-1 (or the pseudogene TRBV3-2) to TRBJ1-1; TRBD1 might be the D (5 bases). Trimming took 3 bases from V and 1 from J, leaving 12 bases between them. The CDR3 sequence is 15 residues long. The germline CDR1 and CDR2 sequences are LGHDT and YNNKEL (reference sequence). DNA for the CDR3: TGTGCCAGCAGCCATCGTCAGGGCTCGAACACTGAAGCTTTCTTT. Encoded protein: CASSHRQGSNTEAFF.

The chain carries TRBV11-2 and TRBJ2-3; 7 bases are shared with TRBD2. V lost 0 bases, J lost 0 bases, and 6 bases stayed unmatched. CDR3 length: 17 amino acids. Germline loops: CDR1 SGHAT, CDR2 FQNNGV. CDR3 sequence reads: CASSLDQWRESTDTQYF. In DNA, the CDR3 is TGTGCCAGCAGCTTAGATCAGTGGCGGGAGAGCACAGATACGCAGTATTTT.

This clone was counted between two and nine times. The rearrangement links TRBV7-6 to TRBJ2-7; unclear D gene. V shed 0 bases and J shed 3 bases, with 12 bases lying between them. Germline-derived CDR1 and CDR2 are SGHVS and FNYEAQ. CDR3 size: 15 residues. The DNA for the CDR3 is TGTGCCAGCAGCTTAGCCCCCCAGGCAGGCTACGAGCAGTACTTC. Protein: CASSLAPQAGYEQYF.

This chain connects TRBV3-1 (or the pseudogene TRBV3-2) to TRBJ1-1; unclear D gene. Germline V CDR1 and CDR2: LGHDT, YNNKEL (reference sequence). V lost 4 bases and J lost 3, with 15 bases in between. This CDR3 has 15 residues. The CDR3 DNA is TGTGCCAGCAGCCCCTACGAGGGTAGGGACACTGAAGCTTTCTTT. Protein product: CASSPYEGRDTEAFF.

The J gene is TRBJ1-2, the V gene TRBV12-3 or TRBV12-4; D unresolved. V shed 1 base and J shed 6 bases, with 9 bases lying between them. CDR3 length equals 13 residues. The CDR3 DNA sequence: TGTGCCAGCAGTTTAGATAGGGTGGATGGCTACACCTTC. Its protein is CASSLDRVDGYTF.

V and J are TRBV10-2 and TRBJ2-1; D gene ambiguous. From germline, CDR1 is WSHSY and CDR2 SAAADI. V was pared by 3 bases and J by 1 base, with 10 bases between. CDR3 size: 15 residues. The CDR3 DNA reads as TGCGCCAGCAGTGATGGTACGTCGTCCTACAATGAGCAGTTCTTC. Translated, it gives CASSDGTSSYNEQFF.

This chain joins TRBV6-6 and TRBJ2-5, with D possibly being TRBD2 (5 bases). V was trimmed by 7 bases and J by 5 bases, leaving 11 bases between them. The CDR3 runs to 12 residues. CDR1 is MNHNY and CDR2 is SVGAGI in the germline V gene (reference sequence). The DNA for the CDR3 is TGTGCCAGCACGGGGTGGGCCGAGACCCAGTACTTC. This gives the protein CASTGWAETQYF.

The chain is built from TRBV5-6 and TRBJ2-1; D gene unclear. The ends were cut back, 1 base at V and 8 bases at J, with 10 bases in the middle. CDR1 SGHDT and CDR2 YYEEEE come from the germline V gene. This CDR3 has 13 amino acids. CDR3 amino acids: CASSLFKQYEQFF. Written as DNA, the CDR3 is TGTGCCAGCAGCTTGTTCAAGCAGTATGAGCAGTTCTTC.

The gene calls are TRBV25-1 and TRBJ2-1, with 8 bases matching TRBD2. Per the germline V gene, CDR1 is MGHDK and CDR2 is SYGVNS. The V gene end was trimmed by 2 bases and the J gene end by 7 bases; junction bases not matched to a gene: 13. This CDR3 comprises 17 residues. This CDR3 reads CASSEPAGTSRLNEQFF. For the CDR3, the DNA is TGTGCCAGCAGTGAACCAGCCGGGACTAGTAGGCTTAATGAGCAGTTCTTC.

The V call is TRBV5-1, the J call TRBJ2-6, with TRBD1 as a possible D gene (5 bases). The CDR3 contains 17 residues. Trimming removed 0 bases at V and 0 bases at J, with 10 bases between. Germline V gene lookup returns CDR1 SGHRS and CDR2 YFSETQ. DNA of the CDR3: TGCGCCAGCAGCTTGGGGGTGACAGACTCTGGGGCCAACGTCCTGACTTTC. Translation: CASSLGVTDSGANVLTF.

The chain recombines TRBV15 with TRBJ2-7, with 7 positions matching TRBD1. Trimming removed 1 base from V and 7 bases from J; junction bases left unmatched: 7. The CDR3 has 14 residues. CDR1 is LNHNV, CDR2 YYDKDF, per germline (reference sequence). The CDR3 reads CATSRGRQGMEQYF. DNA for the CDR3: TGTGCCACCAGCAGAGGCCGACAGGGTATGGAGCAGTACTTC.